Following are 22 T cell receptor beta chains from one sample sequenced in a study of immune evolution from preneoplasia to lung adenocarcinoma. The table came from immunoSEQ multiplex PCR; TCRdb's copy has only in-frame clones and leaves some out. The sample yields 15,000 or so clones, 85% to 90% seen once. The sample comprised FFPE lung adenocarcinoma in situ tissue. These receptor sequences come from a donor at least 70 years old with lung adenocarcinoma.

This clone came up once. This rearrangement joins TRBV4-3 to TRBJ2-7; D remains ambiguous. CDR1 and CDR2 from the germline V gene are LGHNA and YSLEER. V was pared by 3 bases and J by 7 bases, with 19 bases between. The CDR3 covers 15 residues. This CDR3 reads CASSHLKDPTREQYF. The CDR3, as DNA: TGCGCCAGCAGCCATCTCAAGGATCCCACACGGGAGCAGTACTTC.

The chain uses TRBV30 and TRBJ1-1, with D perhaps TRBD1 (5 bases). Germline V CDR1 and CDR2: GTSNPN, SVGIG (reference sequence). The CDR3 is 12 residues long. V lost 5 bases, J lost 3 bases, and 10 bases lay in between. This CDR3 reads CAWEGGDTEAFF. The CDR3 DNA reads TGTGCCTGGGAGGGAGGGGACACTGAAGCTTTCTTT.

The chain employs TRBV29-1 and TRBJ2-2; D might be TRBD2 (5 bases). In germline, CDR1 is SQVTM, CDR2 ANQGSEA. The V end was cut by 6 bases, the J end by 3 bases, with 11 bases between. This CDR3 spans 13 amino acids. CDR3 sequence reads: CSVRVWDTGELFF. The DNA for the CDR3 is TGCAGCGTGCGGGTTTGGGACACCGGGGAGCTGTTTTTT.

The table lists this clone with a count of one. CDR3: CATSTPMGTSSSYNEQFF. The CDR3 DNA reads as TGTGCCACCAGCACCCCTATGGGGACGTCGAGCTCCTACAATGAGCAGTTCTTC. The genes are TRBV15 and TRBJ2-1; D could derive from TRBD1 or TRBD2 (5 bases each). The CDR3 is 18 residues long. Germline V gene data show CDR1 as LNHNV and CDR2 as YYDKDF (reference sequence). V was pared by 4 bases and J by 0 bases, with 19 bases between.

Regarding this clone: Other DNA sequences from this sample encode an identical CDR3 as well. V gene TRBV29-1 combines with J gene TRBJ1-1, with a possible D match to TRBD1 (6 bases). This CDR3 region has 14 residues. Germline V CDR1 and CDR2: SQVTM, ANQGSEA. Trimming took 6 bases from V and 0 from J, leaving 14 bases between them. CDR3 nucleotide sequence: TGCAGCGTCTCGGGACAAAGAATGAACACTGAAGCTTTCTTT. This sequence encodes CSVSGQRMNTEAFF.

The V call is TRBV10-3, the J call TRBJ1-3; TRBD1 is a possible D gene (5 bases). Germline CDR1 is ENHRY and CDR2 is SYGVKD. The CDR3 length is 13 residues. Trimming removed 2 bases from V and 3 bases from J, with 5 bases in between. CDR3 sequence: CAISEDSGNTIYF. The DNA of the CDR3 is TGTGCCATCAGTGAGGACAGTGGAAACACCATATATTTT.

This clone was recorded a few times. The genes are TRBV7-8 and TRBJ1-1; D is unresolved. V was pared by 5 bases and J by 5 bases, with 6 bases between. The CDR3 sequence is 11 residues long. Germline CDR1 reads SGHVS; CDR2 reads FQNEAQ. CDR3: CASSLRTEAFF. The CDR3 region has the DNA TGTGCCAGCAGCCTTAGGACTGAAGCTTTCTTT.

This rearrangement joins TRBV6-1 to TRBJ1-2; weak D call: TRBD1 (5 bases). CDR1 and CDR2 (germline): MNHNS, SASEGT. V lost 6 bases and J lost 7, with 15 bases in between. The CDR3 runs 13 residues. The CDR3 bases are TGTGCCAGCAGCGCCTGGGACCGTCGTGGCTACACCTTC. Translating gives CASSAWDRRGYTF.

The sample holds one count of this clone. The chain employs TRBV20-1 and TRBJ1-1; D unresolved. This CDR3 comprises 11 residues. V was pared by 5 bases and J by 0 bases, with 4 bases between. CDR1 and CDR2 (germline): DFQATT, SNEGSKA (reference sequence). CDR3 nucleotide sequence: TGCAGTGCTTCAGTGAACACTGAAGCTTTCTTT. Its translation: CSASVNTEAFF.

The V call is TRBV4-1, the J call TRBJ1-2; maybe TRBD1 (5 bases). V lost 4 bases to trimming and J lost 0 bases, with 18 bases between them. The CDR3 is 17 residues long. Germline assignment: CDR1 MGHRA and CDR2 YSYEKL. In nucleotides, the CDR3 is TGCGCCAGCAGCCTTTCAGAAGGCGGGGGAGCTAACTATGGCTACACCTTC. The encoded protein is CASSLSEGGGANYGYTF.

V and J are TRBV29-1 and TRBJ2-1, with D unclear. The CDR3 is 12 residues long. The germline V gene has CDR1 SQVTM and CDR2 ANQGSEA. V was pared by 7 bases and J by 1 base, with 8 bases between. The CDR3 nucleotides are TGCAGCGGGCTTGGGTCCTACAATGAGCAGTTCTTC. This codes for CSGLGSYNEQFF.

The V call is TRBV7-2, the J call TRBJ1-3; tentative D call: TRBD1 (5 bases). This CDR3 spans 16 amino acids. V lost 1 base and J lost 2, with 12 bases in between. Germline V gives CDR1 SGHTA, CDR2 FQGNSA. The chain's CDR3 is CASSLGPPGTGNTIYF. The CDR3 DNA reads as TGTGCCAGCAGCTTAGGTCCGCCAGGGACTGGAAACACCATATATTTT.

The V call is TRBV23-1, the J call TRBJ1-2; 7 bases fit TRBD1. TRBV23-1 is placed among ORFs of uncertain function. V lost 8 bases, J lost 7 bases, and 7 bases stayed unmatched. The CDR3 length is 12 residues. The CDR3 loop is CASAKGARGYTF. The CDR3, as DNA: TGCGCCAGCGCGAAGGGGGCGCGTGGCTACACCTTC.

The CDR3 loop is CATIQSREGNEQFF. CDR3 sequence (DNA): TGTGCCACCATCCAGTCGCGGGAGGGCAATGAGCAGTTCTTC. This rearrangement joins TRBV10-3 to TRBJ2-1; 9 bases map to TRBD2. CDR1 and CDR2 (germline): ENHRY, SYGVKD. The CDR3 runs to 14 residues. The J segment lost 6 bases and the V segment lost 10 bases, leaving 10 bases of the junction unmatched.

This sequence joins TRBV7-9 and TRBJ2-6; D remains unclear. This CDR3 has 13 amino acids. V was shortened by 1 base and J by 3 bases, with 1 base between the two germline ends. CDR1 is SEHNR and CDR2 is FQNEAQ in the germline V gene (reference sequence). The DNA for the CDR3 is TGTGCCAGCAGCTTAGGTGGGGCCAACGTCCTGACTTTC. Encoded protein: CASSLGGANVLTF.

The chain has TRBV19 and TRBJ2-3, with D unresolved. CDR3 length: 15 amino acids. Germline V gives CDR1 LNHDA, CDR2 SQIVND (reference sequence). V gave up 5 bases and J gave up 3 bases, with 15 bases separating them. The CDR3 loop reads CASSPTPGETDTQYF. CDR3 coding DNA: TGTGCCAGTAGTCCCACTCCAGGAGAAACAGATACGCAGTATTTT.

This rearrangement joins TRBV12-5 to TRBJ2-7; TRBD2 aligns across 11 bases. CDR3 length: 17 residues. Per the germline V gene, CDR1 is LGHNT and CDR2 is FRNRAP. J gave up 7 bases and V 3 bases, and 14 bases lay outside the gene matches. For the CDR3, the DNA is TGTGCTAGTGGTTTCCTCCGCCCTAGCGGGGGGCTGGGAGAGCAGTACTTC. As protein: CASGFLRPSGGLGEQYF.

The gene calls are TRBV29-1 and TRBJ2-1; 11 bases are shared with TRBD2. CDR1 is SQVTM and CDR2 is ANQGSEA in the germline V gene. With 5 bases clipped from V and 6 bases from J, the junction kept 3 bases outside the gene matches. This CDR3 comprises 13 residues. In nucleotides, the CDR3 is TGCAGCGTTCACACTAGCGGGAGCAATGAGCAGTTCTTC. Amino acids: CSVHTSGSNEQFF.

This clone was detected only a few times. The chain is built from TRBV7-2 and TRBJ2-3, with 12 bases matching TRBD2. This CDR3 comprises 19 residues. Germline assignment: CDR1 SGHTA and CDR2 FQGNSA. Trimming removed 5 bases from V and 1 base from J; junction bases left unmatched: 13. The CDR3 sequence is CASSATLAGGGTGTDTQYF. The CDR3 coding sequence is TGTGCCAGCAGCGCGACACTAGCGGGGGGAGGAACCGGCACAGATACGCAGTATTTT.

The chain recombines TRBV19 with TRBJ2-7; D possibly corresponds to TRBD1 (5 bases). CDR3 length equals 13 residues. Germline loops: CDR1 LNHDA, CDR2 SQIVND (reference sequence). The germline V and J ends were trimmed by 4 bases and 9 bases, with 16 bases remaining between them. CDR3 amino acids: CASSTGQGFVQYF. In DNA, the CDR3 is TGTGCCAGTAGTACGGGCCAGGGCTTTGTGCAGTACTTC.

The rearrangement joins TRBV2 to TRBJ2-3; TRBD2 matches 10 bases. The germline gives CDR1 SNHLY, CDR2 FYNNEI. CDR3 length: 15 residues. Trimming removed 8 bases from V and 5 bases from J; junction bases left unmatched: 10. CDR3 sequence reads: CASGRASGSGDTQYF. The DNA for the CDR3 is TGTGCCAGCGGCCGGGCTAGCGGGAGTGGAGATACGCAGTATTTT.

J is TRBJ2-3 and V is TRBV7-2; the D gene is possibly TRBD1 (6 bases). V lost 3 bases to trimming and J lost 0 bases, with 13 bases between them. The CDR3 extends over 16 amino acids. Germline CDR1 reads SGHTA; CDR2 reads FQGNSA. The CDR3 loop is CASSFRWGPSTDTQYF. The DNA of the CDR3 is TGTGCCAGCAGCTTCCGGTGGGGGCCTAGCACAGATACGCAGTATTTT.